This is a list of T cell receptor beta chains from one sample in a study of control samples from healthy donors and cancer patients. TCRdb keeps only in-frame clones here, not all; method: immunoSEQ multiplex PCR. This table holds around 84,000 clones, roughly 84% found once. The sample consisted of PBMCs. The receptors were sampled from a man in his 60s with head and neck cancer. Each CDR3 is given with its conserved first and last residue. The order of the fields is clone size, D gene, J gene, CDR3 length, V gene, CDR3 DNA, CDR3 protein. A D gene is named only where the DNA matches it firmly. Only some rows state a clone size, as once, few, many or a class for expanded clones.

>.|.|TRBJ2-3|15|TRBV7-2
TGTGCCAGCAACTCAGGGCTTGGGGGCACAGATACGCAGTATTTT
CASNSGLGGTDTQYF
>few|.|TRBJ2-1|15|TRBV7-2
TGTGCCAGCAGCTTAGTCGAGGGGGGTAGCTATGAGCAGTTCTTC
CASSLVEGGSYEQFF
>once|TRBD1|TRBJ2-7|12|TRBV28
TGTGCCAGCAGTTCAGACAGGGAAAGAGGGTACTTC
CASSSDRERGYF
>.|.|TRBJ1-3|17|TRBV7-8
TGTGCCAGCAGCTTAGTGTTGGCGGTCCCCTCTGGAAACACCATATATTTT
CASSLVLAVPSGNTIYF
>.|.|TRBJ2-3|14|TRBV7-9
TGTGCCAGCAGCTTTTCCAGACCCAGGGATACGCAGTATTTT
CASSFSRPRDTQYF
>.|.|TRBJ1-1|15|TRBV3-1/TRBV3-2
TGTGCCAGCAGCCAAGCCGGGACTGTCGGTTATGAAGCTTTCTTT
CASSQAGTVGYEAFF
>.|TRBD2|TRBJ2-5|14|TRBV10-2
TGCGCCAGCCGAGGACTAGCGGGAGATGAGACCCAGTACTTC
CASRGLAGDETQYF
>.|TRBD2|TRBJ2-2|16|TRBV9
TGTGCCAGCAGCCCCAGACCAGCGGGGGAGACCGGGGAGCTGTTTTTT
CASSPRPAGETGELFF
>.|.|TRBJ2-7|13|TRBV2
TGTGCCAGCAGAAACAGGGCCTCTGGCGAGCAGTACTTC
CASRNRASGEQYF
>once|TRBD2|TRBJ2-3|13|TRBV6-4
TGTGCCAGCGGACTAGCGGGAGGAGATACGCAGTATTTT
CASGLAGGDTQYF
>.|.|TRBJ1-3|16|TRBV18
TGTGCCAGCTCCTCCCTACGGGGGCGTCGTGGAAACACCATATATTTT
CASSSLRGRRGNTIYF